This is a list of T cell receptor beta chains from one sample in a study of blood T cells in healthy people across ages. One entry per CDR3 protein, called by TCRdb with MiXCR from the 5' RACE reads. The sample carries approximately 730,000 distinct CDR3 sequences, about 53% recorded once. The material sequenced was blood. Receptor source: a man at least 80 years old in good health. The CDR3 runs from the conserved cysteine through the conserved F or W. A D gene is named only where the DNA matches it firmly. A clone size is listed for some rows: how often the clone was seen (once, few, many), or a class if it is expanded.

J	D	size	V	DNA	CDR3
TRBJ2-3	TRBD1	-	TRBV2	TGTGCCAGCAGGTGGTACAGGGGGCAATCAGCACAGATGAGGCAGTATTTT	CASRWYRGQSAQMRQYF
TRBJ2-3	TRBD2	-	TRBV6-1	TGTGCCAGCACGTTAGCGGGAGCGGGAGATACGCAGTATTTT	CASTLAGAGDTQYF
TRBJ2-7	TRBD1	-	TRBV20-1	TGCAGTGCTAGGGACAGGGAGCACGAGCAGTACTTC	CSARDREHEQYF
TRBJ1-5	-	-	TRBV5-1	TGCGCCAGCAGCTTGGGGGTAGATCAGCCCCAGCATTTT	CASSLGVDQPQHF
TRBJ1-5	TRBD1	-	TRBV27	TGTGCCAGCAAACCCGGACAGGGTCCTGATCAGCCCCAGCATTTT	CASKPGQGPDQPQHF
TRBJ2-7	TRBD2	few	TRBV5-4	TGTGCCAGCAGCTCGGCTAGCGGGAGTTTCTACGAGCAGTACTTC	CASSSASGSFYEQYF
TRBJ1-2	TRBD1	few	TRBV3-1	TGTGCCAGCAGCCAAGAGGGACAGAACTATGGCTACACCTTC	CASSQEGQNYGYTF
TRBJ2-7	-	few	TRBV4-2	TGTGCCAGCAGCGCCGGAGGAGTCGGTACCCACGAGCAGTACTTC	CASSAGGVGTHEQYF
TRBJ2-1	TRBD2	-	TRBV6-4	TGTGCCAGCAGTGAAGGGCTAGCGGGAGCCAGTGAGCAGTTCTTC	CASSEGLAGASEQFF
TRBJ2-5	TRBD1	-	TRBV9	TGTGCCAGCAGCACCCGGACAGGGGCGGACAATGAGCAGTACTTC	CASSTRTGADNEQYF
TRBJ2-3	-	-	TRBV5-1	TGCGCCAGCAGCTCCCAACGCTTCACAGATACGCAGTATTTT	CASSSQRFTDTQYF
TRBJ2-1	TRBD1	few	TRBV5-1	TGCGCCAGCAGGCCGGGACAGTCTAATGAGCAGTTCTTC	CASRPGQSNEQFF
TRBJ2-7	-	-	TRBV6-1	TGTGCCAGCAGTGAAGCTTGGAGGGGAGCATACGAGCAGTACTTC	CASSEAWRGAYEQYF
TRBJ2-6	-	-	TRBV3-1	TGTGCCAGCAGCCTCCCGATGACAGTCTTCACTGGGGCCAACGTCCTGACTTTC	CASSLPMTVFTGANVLTF
TRBJ2-1	TRBD2	many	TRBV24-1	TGTGCCACCAGTGACCAACGGGGACTAGCGGAGGAACAGGAGCAGTTCTTC	CATSDQRGLAEEQEQFF
TRBJ2-3	-	-	TRBV29-1	TGCAGCGCTGCGGGCGGGTATACGCAGTATTTT	CSAAGGYTQYF
TRBJ2-4	TRBD1	many	TRBV11-2	TGTGCCAGCAGCCTTAGGACAGGGGGCGCCGGTTCTAACATTCAGTACTTC	CASSLRTGGAGSNIQYF
TRBJ2-3	-	-	TRBV20-1	TGCAGTGCTAGGGCCAGCGGAGGGGGAGATACGCAGTATTTT	CSARASGGGDTQYF
TRBJ2-5	-	-	TRBV19	TGTGCCAAACCTTCGGTGGTCCTACAAGAGACCCAGTACTTC	CAKPSVVLQETQYF
TRBJ2-1	-	-	TRBV7-3	TGTGCCAGCAGCTTAAGAGCGGCATACTCCTACAATGAGCAGTTCTTC	CASSLRAAYSYNEQFF
TRBJ2-2	-	-	TRBV21-1	TGTGCCAGCAGCAAACAGGGTTGGGCCAAAATTCCCGGGGAGCTGTTTTTT	CASSKQGWAKIPGELFF
TRBJ2-1	-	-	TRBV5-1	TGCGCCAGCAGCTATGGCGGGATCGGGCTAGGCCATGAGCAGTTCTTC	CASSYGGIGLGHEQFF
TRBJ1-1	TRBD1	few	TRBV18	TGTGCCAGCTCACCGCAGGGGGGGAAGAACACTGAAGCTTTCTTT	CASSPQGGKNTEAFF
TRBJ2-1	-	few	TRBV20-1	TGCAGTGCTAGCCTCGGGGCAGGATACAATGAGCAGTTCTTC	CSASLGAGYNEQFF
TRBJ2-5	TRBD1	many	TRBV11-2	TGTGCCAGCAGCACGTCGGGACAGGGGTACCAAGAGACCCAGTACTTC	CASSTSGQGYQETQYF
TRBJ2-7	-	-	TRBV5-6	TGTGCCAGCAGCTTGAGAAGGGGCGAGCAGTACTTC	CASSLRRGEQYF
TRBJ2-7	-	-	TRBV6-6	TGTGCCAGCAGTTACTCGCTCGAGCAGTACTTC	CASSYSLEQYF
TRBJ1-2	TRBD1	-	TRBV5-1	TGCGCCAGCTGTCGGGGACAGGGGGACTATGGCTACACCTTC	CASCRGQGDYGYTF
TRBJ2-7	TRBD1	few	TRBV29-1	TGCAGCGTTGCCGGGACAGGGGGCGTCGAGCAGTACTTC	CSVAGTGGVEQYF
TRBJ2-7	TRBD2	-	TRBV20-1	TGCAGTGCTCCTAGCGGGTCCAGCTTCTACGAGCAGTACTTC	CSAPSGSSFYEQYF
TRBJ2-7	TRBD1	-	TRBV5-1	TGCGCCAGCAGCTTAGGGTCAGGGGGTACCTACGAGCAGTACTTC	CASSLGSGGTYEQYF
TRBJ2-7	TRBD1	few	TRBV5-1	TGCGCCAGCAGCCACAACCGGGACAGGCCCTCCTACGAGCAGTACTTC	CASSHNRDRPSYEQYF
TRBJ2-3	TRBD1	-	TRBV5-1	TGTGCCAGCAGCCCAGGGGACAGTTACACAGATACGCAGTATTTT	CASSPGDSYTDTQYF
TRBJ1-1	-	-	TRBV10-3	TGTGCCATCAGTGACAGGGACACTGAAGCTTTCTTT	CAISDRDTEAFF
TRBJ2-1	TRBD2	-	TRBV4-1	TGCGCCAGCAGCCCACACAGCGGGGAGGGCCGATACAATGAGCAGTTCTTC	CASSPHSGEGRYNEQFF
TRBJ2-7	-	-	TRBV11-3	TGTGCCAGCAGCGTACATAGCTCCTACAATGAGCAGTACTTC	CASSVHSSYNEQYF
TRBJ2-3	-	once	TRBV20-1	TGCAGTGCTAGATTCGGCGGTAGCATGTACGCAGATACGCAGTATTTT	CSARFGGSMYADTQYF
TRBJ2-4	-	-	TRBV10-3	TGTGCCATCAGTGAGGGTCAGGGCAACATTCAGTACTTC	CAISEGQGNIQYF
TRBJ1-1	-	-	TRBV6-6	TGTGCCACCCAACGACAGGATGGAGTAACGAACACTGAAGCTTTCTTT	CATQRQDGVTNTEAFF
TRBJ2-5	TRBD2	-	TRBV12-3/TRBV12-4	TGTGCCAGCAGTTATTCCCTGAGCGGGAGAGGGGAGACCCAGTACTTC	CASSYSLSGRGETQYF
TRBJ2-7	TRBD1	few	TRBV27	TGTGCCAGCAGCTTCGATAAGGACAGGGGAGTCTACGAGCAGTACTTC	CASSFDKDRGVYEQYF
TRBJ2-7	TRBD1	-	TRBV5-1	TGCGCCAGCAGCAGTGGGGGGACAGGGGGCTACGAGCAGTACTTC	CASSSGGTGGYEQYF
TRBJ2-7	-	-	TRBV20-1	TGCAGTGCCCAAGGTCGACCAGAGCAGTACTTC	CSAQGRPEQYF
TRBJ2-7	TRBD2	few	TRBV7-2	TGTGCCAGCAGCTTCGGAGGGAGGGCAGAGGCCGAGCAGTACTTC	CASSFGGRAEAEQYF
TRBJ2-3	-	-	TRBV4-1	TGCGCCAGCAGCCAACAGAGGGTCCAGCGGAGCGACAGATACGCGTATTTT	CASSQQRVQRSDRYAYF
TRBJ2-1	-	few	TRBV29-1	TGCAGCGTTGGGACGCAAGGCGAGCAGTTCTTC	CSVGTQGEQFF
TRBJ2-3	-	once	TRBV5-6	TGTGCCGCACAGGGTTGGGGCACAGATACGCAGTATTTT	CAAQGWGTDTQYF
TRBJ2-3	-	few	TRBV11-1	TGTGCCAGCAGAGGGGATGCTGAGGGGAGCAGATACGCGTATTTT	CASRGDAEGSRYAYF
TRBJ2-7	-	-	TRBV7-9	TGTGCCAGCATTCGGGGATGGAGCTCCTACAATGAGCAGTACTTC	CASIRGWSSYNEQYF
TRBJ2-5	-	-	TRBV5-1	TGCGCCAGCAACGCGGGTGGACGTTATGAGGAGACCCAGTACTTC	CASNAGGRYEETQYF
TRBJ2-5	-	many	TRBV7-2	TGTGCCAGCAGCCGAGGGGCGGGGGAGACCCAGTACTTC	CASSRGAGETQYF